A selection of T cell receptor beta chains follows, all from one sample in a study of blood T cell repertoires in COVID-19. Clones were sequenced by immunoSEQ multiplex PCR, and TCRdb holds only the in-frame ones, with some missing. The sample carries fewer than 300,000 clones, 88% recorded once. The source material was PBMCs or T cells enriched from blood (not recorded which). The source is a woman aged 40 to 50 with acute COVID-19. The CDR3 runs from the conserved cysteine through the conserved F or W. D genes are given only for firm matches. Clone size, where shown, is once, few, many, or a class for clones that have expanded.

J: TRBJ1-6; V: TRBV5-1; D: TRBD1; size: .; DNA: TGCGCCAGCAGCATAATGGGACAGGCTCAGGATGGTTCACCCCTCCACTTT; CDR3: CASSIMGQAQDGSPLHF
J: TRBJ1-5; V: TRBV6-1; D: .; size: few; DNA: TGTGCCAGCAGTGACGGTTCTTTTAGCAATCAGCCCCAGCATTTT; CDR3: CASSDGSFSNQPQHF
J: TRBJ2-3; V: TRBV5-5; D: .; size: .; DNA: TGTGCCAGCAAGGACACCCACCGCTCCCAGTATTTT; CDR3: CASKDTHRSQYF
J: TRBJ1-4; V: TRBV16; D: TRBD1; size: .; DNA: TGTGCCAGCAGACTGGGACAGACAGCTGAGATGGAAAAACTGTTTTTT; CDR3: CASRLGQTAEMEKLFF
J: TRBJ1-5; V: TRBV10-1; D: .; size: .; DNA: TGCGCCAGCAGTGAGGGGGGGAATCAGCCCCAGCATTTT; CDR3: CASSEGGNQPQHF
J: TRBJ2-7; V: TRBV29-1; D: TRBD2; size: .; DNA: TGCAGCGCCGCCGGGGGGGGCCTCTACGAGCAGTACTTC; CDR3: CSAAGGGLYEQYF
J: TRBJ2-5; V: TRBV7-9; D: TRBD2; size: .; DNA: TGTGCCAGCACCCCACAGGGAGCGGGAGGAATAGAGACCCAGTACTTC; CDR3: CASTPQGAGGIETQYF
J: TRBJ2-3; V: TRBV24-1; D: TRBD1; size: .; DNA: TGTGCCATCACGGACAGGGGAACAGATACGCAGTATTTT; CDR3: CAITDRGTDTQYF
J: TRBJ2-7; V: TRBV3-1/TRBV3-2; D: TRBD2; size: .; DNA: TGTGCCAGCAGCTCCGAAAGGCCGGGACTAGCAAGTGTCCCCTACGAGCAGTACTTC; CDR3: CASSSERPGLASVPYEQYF
J: TRBJ1-1; V: TRBV16; D: .; size: .; DNA: TGTGCCAGCAGCCAGAACGCCGGGAACACTGAAGCTTTCTTT; CDR3: CASSQNAGNTEAFF
J: TRBJ2-6; V: TRBV9; D: .; size: .; DNA: TGTGCCAGCAGCGTAGGGCTCACTGGGGCCAACGTCCTGACTTTC; CDR3: CASSVGLTGANVLTF
J: TRBJ1-6; V: TRBV4-1; D: TRBD1; size: .; DNA: TGCGCCAGCAGCCAACTACAGGGGGTAGGGAATTCACCCCTCCACTTT; CDR3: CASSQLQGVGNSPLHF
J: TRBJ1-2; V: TRBV5-6; D: .; size: .; DNA: TGTGCCAGCAGCTTGACGACTCGTGTCTATGGCTACACCTTC; CDR3: CASSLTTRVYGYTF
J: TRBJ1-2; V: TRBV10-3; D: .; size: .; DNA: TGTGCCATCAGGACGGGAAGTTCCCGGGGAGGTGGCTACACCTTC; CDR3: CAIRTGSSRGGGYTF
J: TRBJ2-3; V: TRBV9; D: .; size: .; DNA: TGTGCCAGCAGCGTAACTAGAAACACAGATACGCAGTATTTT; CDR3: CASSVTRNTDTQYF
J: TRBJ1-5; V: TRBV6-2/TRBV6-3; D: .; size: .; DNA: TGTGCCAGCAGCGCGGGATATAGCAATCAGCCCCAGCATTTT; CDR3: CASSAGYSNQPQHF
J: TRBJ1-3; V: TRBV6-5; D: .; size: once; DNA: TGTGCCAGCAGTCTCCGGGACACTTCTGGAAACACCATATATTTT; CDR3: CASSLRDTSGNTIYF